A single sample gave rise to the 19 T cell receptor beta chains below, sequenced in a study of blood T cell repertoires in COVID-19. The table came from immunoSEQ multiplex PCR; TCRdb's copy has only in-frame clones and leaves some out. This table has 130,000 or so clones, about 80% appearing once. Specimen: PBMCs or T cells enriched from blood (not recorded which). These receptors were collected from a man in his forties or fifties who had recovered from COVID-19.

The J gene is TRBJ2-1, the V gene TRBV27; TRBD2 matches 7 bases. CDR1 is MNHEY, CDR2 SMNVEV, per germline (reference sequence). The trim removed 6 bases at V and 5 bases at J, leaving 13 bases unmatched. The CDR3 spans 16 residues. CDR3 DNA sequence: TGTGCCAGCAGCCGGAGGTGGGCGGGGGAGCACAATGAGCAGTTCTTC. Translating gives CASSRRWAGEHNEQFF.

The chain recombines TRBV19 with TRBJ1-3, with D unresolved. The V gene's germline CDR1 is LNHDA and CDR2 SQIVND (reference sequence). The CDR3 sequence is 14 residues long. Between the trimmed V and J ends, which lost 0 bases and 0 bases, there was a span of 3 bases. The DNA of the CDR3 is TGTGCCAGTAGTATAGACTTCTCTGGAAACACCATATATTTT. This translates into CASSIDFSGNTIYF.

This clone was seen only once. The V call is TRBV5-4, the J call TRBJ1-1; D might be TRBD1 (5 bases). The CDR3 is 14 amino acids. CDR1 and CDR2 from the germline V gene are SGHNT and YYREEE (reference sequence). The germline V and J ends were trimmed by 0 bases and 7 bases, with 13 bases remaining between them. The CDR3 reads CASSLGAGVFEAFF. CDR3 bases: TGTGCCAGCAGCTTGGGAGCGGGGGTCTTTGAAGCTTTCTTT. Full variable domain (outside the CDR3, taken from reference TRBV5-4 and TRBJ1-1): ETGVTQSPTHLIKTRGQQVTLRCSSQSGHNTVSWYQQALGQGPQFIFQYYREEENGRGNFPPRFSGLQFPNYSSELNVNALELDDSALYLCASSLGAGVFEAFFGQGTRLTVV.

This chain uses TRBV30 with TRBJ1-2; 10 bases are shared with TRBD1. Germline assignment: CDR1 GTSNPN and CDR2 SVGIG (reference sequence). Unmatched junction bases numbered 5, after V lost 2 bases and J lost 5 bases. This CDR3 has 14 residues. CDR3 region: CAWSQDRGGYGYTF. For the CDR3, the DNA is TGTGCCTGGAGTCAGGACAGGGGGGGATATGGCTACACCTTC.

In its sample, this clone was seen once. V and J are TRBV6-6 and TRBJ2-1; D not resolved. The germline gives CDR1 MNHNY, CDR2 SVGAGI (reference sequence). This CDR3 is built from 11 residues. V was trimmed by 5 bases and J by 10 bases, leaving 9 bases between them. The CDR3 nucleotides read TGTGCCAGCAGTAGCCACTCGGAGCAGTTCTTC. Residues: CASSSHSEQFF.

This chain uses TRBV28 with TRBJ1-6, with 11 nucleotides matching TRBD1. The CDR3 extends over 15 amino acids. Trimming took 5 bases from V and 11 from J; bases not matched to a gene: 8. Germline loops: CDR1 MDHEN, CDR2 SYDVKM. DNA for the CDR3: TGTGCCAGCAGTGCCTGGACAGGGGGCGAGCCACCCCTCCACTTT. Protein: CASSAWTGGEPPLHF.

The gene calls are TRBV28 and TRBJ1-5, with TRBD1 matching 9 bases. Trimming at V came to 6 bases and at J to 6 bases, leaving 6 bases not matched to a gene. The CDR3 spans 14 residues. Germline V gives CDR1 MDHEN, CDR2 SYDVKM. The CDR3 coding sequence is TGTGCCAGCAGCGGACAGGGGTTTGCTCAGCCCCAGCATTTT. This encodes CASSGQGFAQPQHF.

The chain recombines TRBV18 with TRBJ2-5; 8 positions agree with TRBD2. Trimming removed 2 bases from V and 13 bases from J; junction bases left unmatched: 6. Germline V gives CDR1 KGHSH, CDR2 LQKENI. The CDR3 covers 12 residues. CDR3 sequence reads: CASSPGGGLGYF. CDR3 DNA sequence: TGTGCCAGCTCACCAGGCGGGGGGCTTGGGTACTTC.

The chain combines TRBV20-1 with TRBJ2-7; D possibly corresponds to TRBD2 (5 bases). The CDR3 spans 13 residues. Germline V CDR1 and CDR2: DFQATT, SNEGSKA (reference sequence). Trimming shortened V by 3 bases and J by 0 bases, and 9 bases separated the two germline ends. DNA of the CDR3: TGCAGTGCTAGTTTCGGGAACTCCTACGAGCAGTACTTC. It specifies CSASFGNSYEQYF.

The chain has TRBV30 and TRBJ2-2, with 7 bases fitting TRBD2. Germline CDR1 reads GTSNPN; CDR2 reads SVGIG (reference sequence). With V trimmed by 3 bases and J by 5 bases, 6 bases remained unmatched. CDR3 length equals 14 residues. In DNA form, the CDR3 reads TGTGCCTGGAGATCCCGGGGGGTGACCGGGGAGCTGTTTTTT. It translates to CAWRSRGVTGELFF.

This chain connects TRBV15 to TRBJ2-2, with TRBD2 identical over 8 bases. The V gene's germline CDR1 is LNHNV and CDR2 YYDKDF (reference sequence). CDR3 size: 18 residues. Trimming removed 2 bases from V and 4 bases from J; junction bases left unmatched: 12. This CDR3 is CATSRSSGLVTSTGELFF. DNA of the CDR3: TGTGCCACCAGCAGATCCTCGGGACTAGTGACAAGCACCGGGGAGCTGTTTTTT.

This sequence joins TRBV6-5 and TRBJ1-5, with D maybe TRBD1 (5 bases). Germline V gene data show CDR1 as MNHEY and CDR2 as SVGAGI. V was trimmed by 3 bases and J by 5 bases, leaving 8 bases between them. This CDR3 is built from 13 residues. The CDR3 is CASSYGRDQPQHF. DNA of the CDR3: TGTGCCAGCAGTTATGGCAGGGATCAGCCCCAGCATTTT.

CDR3 loop: CASSNTGATNEKLFF. The CDR3 region has the DNA TGTGCCAGCAGTAATACAGGAGCAACTAATGAAAAACTGTTTTTT. This chain joins TRBV7-9 and TRBJ1-4; D is perhaps TRBD1 (5 bases). Per germline, CDR1 SEHNR and CDR2 FQNEAQ (reference sequence). V dropped 6 bases and J dropped 0 bases, with 11 bases sitting between them. This CDR3 has 15 residues.

This clone was detected once. CDR3 sequence (DNA): TGTGCCAGCAGCATGGGACAGGAAGAGACCCAGTACTTC. Its protein is CASSMGQEETQYF. V usage is TRBV5-4 and J usage is TRBJ2-5; 8 bases fit TRBD1. The germline V gene has CDR1 SGHNT and CDR2 YYREEE (reference sequence). CDR3 length: 13 residues. Losses at the gene ends were 4 bases for V and 3 bases for J; bases not matched to a gene: 2.

V usage is TRBV7-9 and J usage is TRBJ2-3, with 8 bases fitting TRBD2. Germline CDR1 reads SEHNR; CDR2 reads FQNEAQ (reference sequence). The CDR3 totals 16 residues. V lost 4 bases, J lost 1 base, and 7 bases stayed unmatched. CDR3 in amino acids: CASSYTGGQGTDTQYF. The CDR3 nucleotides are TGTGCCAGCAGCTACACGGGGGGGCAGGGCACAGATACGCAGTATTTT.

The chain uses TRBV7-8 and TRBJ1-3; no firm D call. The germline CDR1 and CDR2 sequences are SGHVS and FQNEAQ. With 2 bases removed from V and 1 base from J, the gap between germline ends came to 21 bases. The CDR3 is 19 amino acids. CDR3 sequence: CASSLPRGAQDLSGNTIYF. CDR3 sequence (DNA): TGTGCCAGCAGCTTACCCCGAGGTGCGCAAGATCTATCTGGAAACACCATATATTTT.

This rearrangement joins TRBV10-1 to TRBJ2-7, with 9 bases identical to TRBD1. J lost 7 bases, V lost 8 bases, and 9 bases had no gene match. The CDR3 loop spans 13 amino acids. Per germline, CDR1 WNHNN and CDR2 SYGVQD (reference sequence). This CDR3 reads CASSRTGAGEQYF. CDR3 nucleotides: TGCGCCAGCTCTCGGACAGGGGCTGGGGAGCAGTACTTC.

The DNA of the CDR3 is TGTGCCAGCAGCTCCAAACAGGGGACTGCTGGGGCCAACGTCCTGACTTTC. As protein: CASSSKQGTAGANVLTF. The V and J genes are TRBV7-3 and TRBJ2-6; D is possibly TRBD1 (7 bases). Germline CDR1 and CDR2: SGHTA and FQGTGA. Trimming removed 4 bases from V and 2 bases from J, with 15 bases in between. This CDR3 is built from 17 residues.

The rearrangement joins TRBV19 to TRBJ1-5; 7 bases are shared with TRBD1. The CDR3 is made up of 17 amino acids. The germline gives CDR1 LNHDA, CDR2 SQIVND (reference sequence). Trimming removed 2 bases from V and 7 bases from J; junction bases left unmatched: 14. CDR3 coding DNA: TGTGCCAGTAGTATAAGGGGTAAGGACAGGTTTGGGCAGCCCCAGCATTTT. Amino acids: CASSIRGKDRFGQPQHF.